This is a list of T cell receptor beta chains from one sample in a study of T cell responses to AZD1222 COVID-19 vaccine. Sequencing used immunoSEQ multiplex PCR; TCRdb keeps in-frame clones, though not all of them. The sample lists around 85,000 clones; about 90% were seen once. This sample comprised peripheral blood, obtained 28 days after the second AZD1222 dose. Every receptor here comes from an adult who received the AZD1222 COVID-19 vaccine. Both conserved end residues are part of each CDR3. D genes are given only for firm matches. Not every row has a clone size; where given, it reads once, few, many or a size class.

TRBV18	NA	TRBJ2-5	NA	TGTGCCAGCTCACCGCGGGGACCCCAAGAGACCCAGTACTTC	CASSPRGPQETQYF
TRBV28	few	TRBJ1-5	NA	TGTGCCAGCAGTTCAGGTTTTCAGCCCCAGCATTTT	CASSSGFQPQHF
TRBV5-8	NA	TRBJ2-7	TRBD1	TGTGCCAGCAGCTTGGAGGGACAGACCTACGAGCAGTACTTC	CASSLEGQTYEQYF
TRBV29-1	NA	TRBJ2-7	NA	TGCAGCGCCGGAGACTACGAGCAGTACTTC	CSAGDYEQYF
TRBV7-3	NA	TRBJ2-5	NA	TGTGCCAGCAGCCCGACAGTCCAAGAGACCCAGTACTTC	CASSPTVQETQYF
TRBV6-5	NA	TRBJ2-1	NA	TGTGCCAGCAGGTCACAGGGAATTGTCAATGAGCAGTTCTTC	CASRSQGIVNEQFF
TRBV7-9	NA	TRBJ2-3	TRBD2	TGTGCCAGCAGCTTAACTAGCGGGGGGCCCCTAGGGGATACGCAGTATTTT	CASSLTSGGPLGDTQYF
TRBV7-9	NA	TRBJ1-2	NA	TGTGCCAGCGCCCTCGGTCAGGGGCTCGACTATGGCTACACCTTC	CASALGQGLDYGYTF
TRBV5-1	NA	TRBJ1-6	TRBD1	TGCGCCAGCAGCCCCGACAGGGAAAATTCACCCCTCCACTTT	CASSPDRENSPLHF
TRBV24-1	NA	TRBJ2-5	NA	TGTGCCACCAGTGCGGGGGAAATGATAAGCGAGACCCAGTACTTC	CATSAGEMISETQYF
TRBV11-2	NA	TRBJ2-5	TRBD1	TGTGCCAGCAGCTCCCGACAGGGCGGTGTGGAGACCCAGTACTTC	CASSSRQGGVETQYF
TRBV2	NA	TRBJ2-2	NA	TGTGCCAGCAGTGCCTCAGGAGGGGGGACCACCGGGGAGCTGTTTTTT	CASSASGGGTTGELFF
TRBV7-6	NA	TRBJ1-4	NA	TGTGCCAGCAGCTTAGCGGCGTGGGGGAGTGGACTGTTTTTT	CASSLAAWGSGLFF
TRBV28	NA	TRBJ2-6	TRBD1	TGTGCCAGCAGTCCAGGGGGAGCTGGGGCCAACGTCCTGACTTTC	CASSPGGAGANVLTF
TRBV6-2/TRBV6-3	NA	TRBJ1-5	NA	TGTGCCAGCAGTTATGCAGGGAGGAGCAATCAGCCCCAGCATTTT	CASSYAGRSNQPQHF
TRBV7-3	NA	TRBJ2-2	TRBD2	TGTGCCAGCAGCTCCTTTCCGGGGGGGAACACCGGGGAGCTGTTTTTT	CASSSFPGGNTGELFF
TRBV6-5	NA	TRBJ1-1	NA	TGTGCCAGCAGTTACTCGAGTGCGGGGGGCACTGAAGCTTTCTTT	CASSYSSAGGTEAFF
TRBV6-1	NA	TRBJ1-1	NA	TGTGCCAGCAGTGAAGGGGGATTTAACACTGAAGCTTTCTTT	CASSEGGFNTEAFF
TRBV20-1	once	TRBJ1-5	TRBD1	TGCAGTGCTAGTCCCCGGACAGGAGATCAGCCCCAGCATTTT	CSASPRTGDQPQHF
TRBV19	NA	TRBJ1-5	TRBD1	TGTGCCAGTAGTATAGCCGGACAGGTGGTAAGCAATCAGCCCCAGCATTTT	CASSIAGQVVSNQPQHF
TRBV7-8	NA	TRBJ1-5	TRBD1	TGTGCCAGCAGCTCCGTAACCCTGACAGGGAGATTTGGCAATCAGCCCCAGCATTTT	CASSSVTLTGRFGNQPQHF